This is a list of T cell receptor beta chains from one sample in a study of cytomegalovirus exposure and HLA in healthy donors. Assay: immunoSEQ multiplex PCR; the TCRdb copy retains only in-frame clones and omits some. Of approximately 190,000 clones listed, roughly 77% were seen once; the top ten hold about 3%. The source material was PBMCs. Source of these receptors: a man aged 35-49 years in good health and CMV-seropositive. CDR3s include the opening cysteine and the closing phenylalanine or tryptophan. Each record gives: clone size, V gene, D gene, J gene, CDR3 protein, CDR3 DNA. D genes are given only for firm matches. Clone size is stated in some rows and not others, as once, few, many or a class when expanded.

clone size: .
V gene: TRBV30
D gene: .
J gene: TRBJ1-5
CDR3 protein: CAWSGKSNQPQHF
CDR3 DNA: TGTGCCTGGAGCGGGAAAAGCAATCAGCCCCAGCATTTT

clone size: once
V gene: TRBV5-1
D gene: TRBD2
J gene: TRBJ2-4
CDR3 protein: CASSLVGTSGIMGAKNIQYF
CDR3 DNA: TGCGCCAGCAGCTTGGTCGGGACTAGCGGGATCATGGGGGCCAAAAACATTCAGTACTTC

clone size: .
V gene: TRBV4-3
D gene: TRBD1
J gene: TRBJ1-2
CDR3 protein: CASSQGDSYGYTF
CDR3 DNA: TGCGCCAGCAGCCAGGGGGACAGCTATGGCTACACCTTC

clone size: .
V gene: TRBV18
D gene: .
J gene: TRBJ2-7
CDR3 protein: CASSPQATRGSEQYF
CDR3 DNA: TGTGCCAGCTCCCCCCAAGCAACCAGAGGCAGCGAGCAGTACTTC

clone size: .
V gene: TRBV4-2
D gene: TRBD2
J gene: TRBJ2-1
CDR3 protein: CASSQDWRETVDEQFF
CDR3 DNA: TGTGCCAGCAGCCAGGACTGGCGGGAGACCGTAGATGAGCAGTTCTTC

clone size: .
V gene: TRBV13
D gene: TRBD1
J gene: TRBJ1-1
CDR3 protein: CASSLEFGTGGMNTEAFF
CDR3 DNA: TGTGCCAGCAGCTTAGAATTCGGGACAGGGGGCATGAACACTGAAGCTTTCTTT

clone size: once
V gene: TRBV18
D gene: .
J gene: TRBJ2-6
CDR3 protein: CASSPFGYAGSGANVLTF
CDR3 DNA: TGTGCCAGCTCACCCTTTGGATATGCGGGCTCTGGGGCCAACGTCCTGACTTTC

clone size: .
V gene: TRBV5-1
D gene: .
J gene: TRBJ1-5
CDR3 protein: CASSFNPNQPQHF
CDR3 DNA: TGCGCCAGCAGCTTTAATCCCAATCAGCCCCAGCATTTT

clone size: .
V gene: TRBV5-1
D gene: TRBD1
J gene: TRBJ1-2
CDR3 protein: CASSSGTERPYGYTF
CDR3 DNA: TGCGCCAGCAGCTCCGGGACAGAGAGGCCCTATGGCTACACCTTC

clone size: .
V gene: TRBV7-2
D gene: .
J gene: TRBJ2-7
CDR3 protein: CASSPGLDGTTYEQYF
CDR3 DNA: TGTGCCAGCAGTCCTGGGCTCGACGGGACAACCTACGAGCAGTACTTC

clone size: once
V gene: TRBV4-1
D gene: .
J gene: TRBJ2-1
CDR3 protein: CASSPRGTLHNEQFF
CDR3 DNA: TGCGCCAGCAGCCCTAGGGGGACACTCCACAATGAGCAGTTCTTC

clone size: .
V gene: TRBV27
D gene: TRBD1
J gene: TRBJ1-2
CDR3 protein: CASSLSGQYYGYTF
CDR3 DNA: TGTGCCAGCAGTTTATCGGGACAGTACTATGGCTACACCTTC

clone size: once
V gene: TRBV2
D gene: TRBD1
J gene: TRBJ2-5
CDR3 protein: CASGRGGAGGLQETQYF
CDR3 DNA: TGTGCCAGCGGGCGGGGCGGGGCAGGGGGCCTCCAAGAGACCCAGTACTTC

clone size: few
V gene: TRBV6-5
D gene: .
J gene: TRBJ2-7
CDR3 protein: CASSRGGGGYYEQYF
CDR3 DNA: TGTGCCAGCAGTCGGGGTGGAGGGGGCTATTACGAGCAGTACTTC

clone size: few
V gene: TRBV5-1
D gene: TRBD1
J gene: TRBJ2-7
CDR3 protein: CASTRGDRGTYEQYF
CDR3 DNA: TGCGCCAGCACCCGGGGGGACAGGGGAACCTACGAGCAGTACTTC

clone size: .
V gene: TRBV6-6
D gene: .
J gene: TRBJ2-1
CDR3 protein: CASSYSWTTYNEQFF
CDR3 DNA: TGTGCCAGCAGTTACTCCTGGACAACCTACAATGAGCAGTTCTTC

clone size: few
V gene: TRBV4-2
D gene: TRBD2
J gene: TRBJ2-3
CDR3 protein: CASSVSSGSITDTQYF
CDR3 DNA: TGTGCCAGCAGCGTGTCTAGCGGGAGCATCACAGATACGCAGTATTTT

clone size: .
V gene: TRBV2
D gene: TRBD2
J gene: TRBJ2-7
CDR3 protein: CASSQREGPYEQYF
CDR3 DNA: TGTGCCAGCAGTCAGCGGGAGGGCCCATACGAGCAGTACTTC

clone size: few
V gene: TRBV7-2
D gene: TRBD1
J gene: TRBJ2-7
CDR3 protein: CASSLGTGIYEQYF
CDR3 DNA: TGTGCCAGCAGCTTGGGGACAGGGATCTACGAGCAGTACTTC

clone size: .
V gene: TRBV11-2
D gene: TRBD2
J gene: TRBJ2-3
CDR3 protein: CASSLRSGSLTDTQYF
CDR3 DNA: TGTGCCAGCAGCTTGAGGAGCGGGAGTCTCACAGATACGCAGTATTTT

clone size: .
V gene: TRBV29-1
D gene: .
J gene: TRBJ2-6
CDR3 protein: CSVEDLPNVLTF
CDR3 DNA: TGCAGCGTTGAAGATCTTCCCAACGTCCTGACTTTC

clone size: .
V gene: TRBV9
D gene: TRBD1
J gene: TRBJ2-2
CDR3 protein: CASSPQGQGSDTGELFF
CDR3 DNA: TGTGCCAGCAGCCCCCAGGGACAGGGGTCGGACACCGGGGAGCTGTTTTTT

clone size: .
V gene: TRBV5-4
D gene: TRBD2
J gene: TRBJ2-5
CDR3 protein: CAIPTSGSGETQYF
CDR3 DNA: TGTGCCATTCCGACTAGCGGGAGTGGGGAGACCCAGTACTTC

clone size: .
V gene: TRBV7-2
D gene: .
J gene: TRBJ2-7
CDR3 protein: CASSLGGYSYEQYF
CDR3 DNA: TGTGCCAGCAGCTTAGGCGGATACTCCTACGAGCAGTACTTC

clone size: .
V gene: TRBV19
D gene: .
J gene: TRBJ1-2
CDR3 protein: CASSKEDTSTVLYGYTF
CDR3 DNA: TGTGCCAGTAGTAAAGAGGACACCTCGACAGTTCTTTATGGCTACACCTTC

clone size: .
V gene: TRBV4-3
D gene: .
J gene: TRBJ1-5
CDR3 protein: CASSRGTGSQPQHF
CDR3 DNA: TGCGCCAGCAGCCGGGGAACAGGGAGTCAGCCCCAGCATTTT

clone size: .
V gene: TRBV7-6
D gene: TRBD1
J gene: TRBJ2-3
CDR3 protein: CASSLAPGQGGTQYF
CDR3 DNA: TGTGCCAGCAGCTTAGCGCCGGGACAGGGAGGTACGCAGTATTTT

clone size: .
V gene: TRBV11-2
D gene: .
J gene: TRBJ2-7
CDR3 protein: CASSLEGHYSKQYF
CDR3 DNA: TGTGCCAGCAGCTTAGAGGGACACTACTCCAAGCAGTACTTC

clone size: .
V gene: TRBV2
D gene: .
J gene: TRBJ2-5
CDR3 protein: CASSVDRQEQYF
CDR3 DNA: TGTGCCAGCAGTGTAGACAGGCAAGAGCAGTACTTC

clone size: .
V gene: TRBV10-3
D gene: TRBD1
J gene: TRBJ2-1
CDR3 protein: CAISGRLQGRSYNEQFF
CDR3 DNA: TGTGCCATCAGTGGTAGGTTACAGGGGCGCTCCTACAATGAGCAGTTCTTC